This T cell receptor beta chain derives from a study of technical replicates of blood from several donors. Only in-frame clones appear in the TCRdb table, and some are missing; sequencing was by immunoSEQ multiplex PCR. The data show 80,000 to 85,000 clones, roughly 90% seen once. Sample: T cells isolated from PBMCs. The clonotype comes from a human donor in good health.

As DNA, the CDR3 is TGTGCCAGCAGCCTCCCAGCGGGAGAGGGTACAGATACGCAGTATTTT. It translates to CASSLPAGEGTDTQYF. The chain joins TRBV11-2 to TRBJ2-3; 8 nucleotides match TRBD2. Trimming took 5 bases from V and 3 from J; bases not matched to a gene: 10. The CDR3 runs to 16 residues. Germline assignment: CDR1 SGHAT and CDR2 FQNNGV.